This TCR beta chain comes out of a study of cytomegalovirus exposure and HLA in healthy donors. Trimming stripped 5 bases from V and 8 bases from J, with 13 bases between. Per germline, CDR1 PRHDT and CDR2 FYEKMQ (reference sequence). CDR3 length equals 12 residues. TCRdb keeps only in-frame clones here, not all; method: immunoSEQ multiplex PCR. The repertoire consists of about 76,000 clones, with roughly 92% occurring once and the leading ten covering roughly 2%. This chain joins TRBV13 and TRBJ2-7, with no clear D. This TCR was sampled from a woman between 18 and 29 years old in good health and CMV-seropositive. The source material was PBMCs. The CDR3 spells CASSAQSSQQYF. CDR3 bases: TGTGCCAGCAGCGCCCAGTCGTCTCAGCAGTACTTC.